The clone carrying this T cell receptor beta chain is a singleton in its sample. Its antigen is unidentified. The germline CDR1 and CDR2 sequences are LGHNT and FRNRAP. The CDR3 covers 16 residues. Trimming took off 3 bases at V and 6 bases at J, with 18 bases between the two ends. The sample originates from a study of shared clonotypes between healthy human individuals. Broader study findings: Non-shared clonotypes had lower generation probabilities than those shared by all four donors. Four donors had 4% to 6.5% of their naive CD4 clonotypes in common. Investigators expected sequencing depth to affect clonotype sharing among donors.

Clones were sequenced by immunoSEQ multiplex PCR, and TCRdb holds only the in-frame ones, with some missing. The sample lists some 2,100,000 clones, approximately 94% occurring once. Terminally differentiated effector memory CD45RA+ cells were left out of the naive CD8 fraction, which was CD45RO-negative and positively selected for CCR7. This rearrangement joins TRBV12-5 to TRBJ2-1; D possibly uses TRBD1 or TRBD2 (5 bases each). The sequence was collected from a man between 18 and 29 years old in good health. Some clones in this sample may be carry-over from other donors' samples. The specimen sequenced was naive CD8+ T cells from PBMCs. CDR3 sequence reads: CASGFNPGTQLNEQFF. CDR3 bases: TGTGCTAGTGGTTTCAACCCCGGGACGCAACTCAATGAGCAGTTCTTC.